This TCR beta chain is from a study of CXCR3-negative and CXCR3-positive naive CD8 T cells. Study in general: Around 140 million TRB reads were obtained overall (about 1.5 +/- 0.3 million per library). Study outcomes and limitations: The study found comparably high diversity in both naive subsets and much lower diversity in memory CD8+ cells. No difference in surface CD5 was seen between naive subsets, and TCR strength was inferred from TRB CDR3 properties.

CDR1 is MDHEN, CDR2 SYDVKM, per germline. The CDR3 sequence is 16 residues long. Remarks on this clonotype: Its antigen is unidentified.

The libraries of TRB cDNA were constructed through 5' RACE using UMI labels. TCRdb derives one entry per CDR3 protein from the 5' RACE reads, leaving out DNA. The specimen's table records 130,000 or so distinct CDR3 sequences. The sequencing input was naive CXCR3- CD8+ T cells from blood. Indicated subset: CD45RO-CCR7+CD27+CD95- naive CD8+ T cells lacking CXCR3 (TNR3-). The receptor's source is a human donor in good health. Some clones in this sample may be carry-over from other donors' samples. The V call is TRBV28, the J call TRBJ2-1. The CDR3 loop reads CASSPTRGIDRDEQFF. Together with reference TRBV28 and TRBJ2-1, the CDR3 gives the full variable domain: DVKVTQSSRYLVKRTGEKVFLECVQDMDHENMFWYRQDPGLGLRLIYFSYDVKMKEKGDIPEGYSVSREKKERFSLILESASTNQTSMYLCASSPTRGIDRDEQFFGPGTRLTVL.